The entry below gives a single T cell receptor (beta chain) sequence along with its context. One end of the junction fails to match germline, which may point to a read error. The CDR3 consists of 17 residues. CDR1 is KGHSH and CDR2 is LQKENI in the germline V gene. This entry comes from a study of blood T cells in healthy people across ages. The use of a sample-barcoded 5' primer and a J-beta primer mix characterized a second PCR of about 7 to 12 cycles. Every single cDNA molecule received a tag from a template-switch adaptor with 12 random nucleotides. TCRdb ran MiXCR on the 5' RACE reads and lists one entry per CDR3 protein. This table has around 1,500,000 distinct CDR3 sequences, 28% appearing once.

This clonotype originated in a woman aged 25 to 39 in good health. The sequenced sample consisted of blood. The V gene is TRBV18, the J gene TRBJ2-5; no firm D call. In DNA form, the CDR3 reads TGTGCCAGCTCACCATTCGATTTAACGCTCCAACAAGGGACCCAGTACTTC. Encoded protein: CASSPFDLTLQQGTQYF.